Presented here are 15 T cell receptor beta chains from one specimen sequenced in a study of blood T cell repertoires in COVID-19. Some clones are missing from TCRdb's copy, which holds only in-frame ones; the method was immunoSEQ multiplex PCR. The sample lists about 21,000 clones; roughly 91% were seen once. Sequencing was carried out using peripheral blood. All receptors come from a man aged 65 to 85 with active COVID-19.

The chain joins TRBV6-5 to TRBJ1-1; no definite D call. With 3 bases removed from V and 7 bases from J, the gap between germline ends came to 6 bases. The CDR3 extends over 11 amino acids. Looked up from germline, CDR1 is MNHEY and CDR2 is SVGAGI. The CDR3 coding sequence is TGTGCCAGCAGTTATCAGTTTGAAGCTTTCTTT. It yields the protein CASSYQFEAFF.

CDR3 protein: CASSHPSGGAGDTQYF. Written as DNA, the CDR3 is TGCGCCAGCAGCCACCCTAGCGGGGGAGCCGGGGATACGCAGTATTTT. The rearrangement uses TRBV4-1 and TRBJ2-3; 10 nucleotides agree with TRBD2. Germline lookup yields CDR1 MGHRA and CDR2 YSYEKL. V lost 3 bases to trimming and J lost 6 bases; unmatched junction nucleotides: 9. This CDR3 has 16 amino acids.

J is TRBJ1-2 and V is TRBV6-5; 8 bases are shared with TRBD1. The V segment lost 5 bases and the J segment 2 bases; nucleotides outside the gene matches: 4. CDR3 length: 14 residues. Germline values: CDR1 MNHEY, CDR2 SVGAGI. The CDR3 nucleotides read TGTGCCAGCAGTCGGACAGGGAAAAACTATGGCTACACCTTC. Its protein product is CASSRTGKNYGYTF.

The chain links TRBV3-1 (or the pseudogene TRBV3-2) to TRBJ2-5; 7 positions match TRBD2. The CDR3 runs 12 residues. Per the germline V gene, CDR1 is LGHDT and CDR2 is YNNKEL (reference sequence). Losses at the gene ends were 4 bases for V and 7 bases for J; bases not matched to a gene: 3. CDR3 in DNA: TGTGCCAGCAGCCCATCGGGAGGGACCCAGTACTTC. Translating it yields CASSPSGGTQYF.

The rearrangement uses TRBV10-3 and TRBJ1-3, with 7 nucleotides matching TRBD1. The V gene end was trimmed by 6 bases and the J gene end by 2 bases; junction bases not matched to a gene: 22. CDR1 and CDR2 from the germline V gene are ENHRY and SYGVKD. This CDR3 is built from 20 residues. CDR3 sequence (DNA): TGTGCCATCAGCCGGGAAGGGACAGCAACTACCTGGGCGGCTGGAAACACCATATATTTT. Its protein is CAISREGTATTWAAGNTIYF.

The chain links TRBV6-5 to TRBJ2-2; TRBD2 agrees at 8 bases. Trimming removed 4 bases from V and 4 bases from J; junction bases left unmatched: 5. The CDR3 sequence is 15 residues long. Germline assignment: CDR1 MNHEY and CDR2 SVGAGI. CDR3 in DNA: TGTGCCAGCAGTTCCGGGACTAGATCCACCGGGGAGCTGTTTTTT. It translates to CASSSGTRSTGELFF.

The chain joins TRBV5-1 to TRBJ2-3, with 8 bases matching TRBD1. The CDR3 sequence is 14 residues long. Per germline, CDR1 SGHRS and CDR2 YFSETQ. With V trimmed by 4 bases and J by 4 bases, 5 bases remained unmatched. DNA of the CDR3: TGCGCCAGCAGCCCACGACAGGGGTCAGATACGCAGTATTTT. This encodes CASSPRQGSDTQYF.

In its sample, this clone was seen once. The rearrangement joins TRBV7-2 to TRBJ2-3; 7 nucleotides align to TRBD2. V dropped 5 bases and J dropped 5; count of bases not matched to a gene: 10. CDR3 size: 15 residues. Per germline, CDR1 SGHTA and CDR2 FQGNSA. This CDR3 reads CASSPTGGGGDTQYF. CDR3 DNA sequence: TGTGCCAGCAGCCCTACTGGCGGGGGTGGAGATACGCAGTATTTT.

This clone was recorded only once. The rearrangement joins TRBV15 to TRBJ2-3; tentative D call: TRBD2 (6 bases). Trimming removed 0 bases from V and 0 bases from J, with 22 bases in between. This CDR3 is 20 amino acids long. The germline CDR1 and CDR2 sequences are LNHNV and YYDKDF (reference sequence). The CDR3 region has the DNA TGTGCCACCAGCAGAGATCGTCGAGAGGGACTGGACTCAAGCACAGATACGCAGTATTTT. Translating gives CATSRDRREGLDSSTDTQYF. Drawing the rest from reference TRBV15 and TRBJ2-3, the complete variable domain is DAMVIQNPRYQVTQFGKPVTLSCSQTLNHNVMYWYQQKSSQAPKLLFHYYDKDFNNEADTPDNFQSRRPNTSFCFLDIRSPGLGDTAMYLCATSRDRREGLDSSTDTQYFGPGTRLTVL.

This clone is a singleton in its sample. The V gene is TRBV6-1, the J gene TRBJ1-1; D is undetermined. CDR1 is MNHNS, CDR2 SASEGT, per germline. V was cut by 2 bases and J by 0 bases, with 7 bases left in between. CDR3 size: 14 residues. The DNA for the CDR3 is TGTGCCAGCAGTGAACTCGTCTTGAACACTGAAGCTTTCTTT. Encoded protein: CASSELVLNTEAFF.

J is TRBJ2-2 and V is TRBV4-2, with 9 nucleotides matching TRBD2. The CDR3 covers 23 residues. The germline CDR1 and CDR2 sequences are LGHNA and YNFKEQ. V shed 0 bases, J shed 0 bases, and the junction held 20 bases outside the gene matches. CDR3 region: CASSQDEAMIAGVIPPNTGELFF. The CDR3 nucleotides are TGTGCCAGCAGCCAAGATGAGGCTATGATAGCGGGAGTCATCCCGCCGAACACCGGGGAGCTGTTTTTT.

The rearrangement links TRBV5-8 to TRBJ1-3; D gene uncertain. Deletions cut 4 bases from V and 4 bases from J, with 9 bases between. The germline gives CDR1 SGHTS, CDR2 YDEGEE. The CDR3 is 13 amino acids. CDR3 sequence reads: CASSRQTGNTIYF. The CDR3 nucleotides are TGTGCCAGCAGCCGCCAGACAGGAAACACCATATATTTT.

The rearrangement joins TRBV11-2 to TRBJ1-2, with no clear D. This CDR3 spans 13 amino acids. The V end was cut by 3 bases, the J end by 4 bases, with 9 bases between. The germline CDR1 and CDR2 sequences are SGHAT and FQNNGV. As DNA, the CDR3 is TGTGCCAGCAGCTTGCAGCGCCTCTATGGCTACACCTTC. Translated: CASSLQRLYGYTF.

V usage is TRBV7-2 and J usage is TRBJ2-1; 7 positions agree with TRBD2. The CDR3 has 14 residues. CDR1 and CDR2 (germline): SGHTA, FQGNSA. The ends lost 7 bases at V and 5 bases at J; junction bases unmatched: 8. CDR3 in DNA: TGTGCCAGCAACGCTCTGGCGGGAGACAATGAGCAGTTCTTC. It yields the protein CASNALAGDNEQFF.

This chain connects TRBV6-5 to TRBJ2-7; 11 nucleotides match TRBD1. The length of the CDR3 is 14 residues. The V gene's germline CDR1 is MNHEY and CDR2 SVGAGI. Trimming at V came to 8 bases and at J to 2 bases, leaving 5 bases not matched to a gene. The CDR3 bases are TGTGCCAGCTCCTGGGACAGGGGGGCCTACGAGCAGTACTTC. It encodes CASSWDRGAYEQYF.